One and the same sample provided the 8 T cell receptor beta chains below, sequenced in a study of cytomegalovirus exposure and HLA in healthy donors. 60 Vbeta and 13 Jbeta primers were used in PCR. Assay: immunoSEQ multiplex PCR; the TCRdb copy retains only in-frame clones and omits some. The repertoire has roughly 120,000 clones, roughly three quarters of them found once; the top ten carry roughly 2%. Source material: PBMCs. All receptors come from a man between 18 and 35 years old in good health and CMV-seronegative.

This chain links TRBV30 with TRBJ1-6; 7 bases map to TRBD1. J was trimmed by 5 bases and V by 1 base; bases with no gene match: 2. Per germline, CDR1 GTSNPN and CDR2 SVGIG (reference sequence). The CDR3 is 14 residues long. The CDR3 sequence is CAWSAGQHNSPLHF. CDR3 nucleotide sequence: TGTGCCTGGAGTGCGGGACAGCATAATTCACCCCTCCACTTT.

This clone showed up just a few times. The genes are TRBV5-1 and TRBJ2-1, with TRBD2 matching over 7 bases. Germline CDR1 is SGHRS and CDR2 is YFSETQ. This CDR3 contains 18 residues. The junction had 9 bases not matched to a gene; V was cut back by 0 bases and J by 0 bases. The CDR3 nucleotides read TGCGCCAGCAGCTTGGCCACAACTAGCGAAAGCTCCTACAATGAGCAGTTCTTC. Amino acids: CASSLATTSESSYNEQFF. Full variable domain (missing parts from reference TRBV5-1 and TRBJ2-1): KAGVTQTPRYLIKTRGQQVTLSCSPISGHRSVSWYQQTPGQGLQFLFEYFSETQRNKGNFPGRFSGRQFSNSRSEMNVSTLELGDSALYLCASSLATTSESSYNEQFFGPGTRLTVL.

This clone appeared a single time. At one end, the junction sequence differs from germline, possibly due to a read error. The J gene is TRBJ1-5, the V gene TRBV14; a possible D gene is TRBD1 (5 bases). This CDR3 is built from 13 residues. Germline CDR1 and CDR2: SGHDN and FVKESK. The CDR3 reads CASSQGGKQPQHF. Here the CDR3 DNA reads TGTGCCAGCAGCCAAGGGGGCAAGCAGCCCCAGCATTTT. The whole variable domain, filled in from reference TRBV14 and TRBJ1-5, reads EAGVTQFPSHSVIEKGQTVTLRCDPISGHDNLYWYRRVMGKEIKFLLHFVKESKQDESGMPNNRFLAERTGGTYSTLKVQPAELEDSGVYFCASSQGGKQPQHFGDGTRLSIL.

The genes are TRBV7-3 and TRBJ1-5, with D maybe TRBD1 (6 bases). CDR1 is SGHTA and CDR2 is FQGTGA in the germline V gene. Trimming took off 0 bases at V and 7 bases at J, with 7 bases between the two ends. The CDR3 sequence is 13 residues long. CDR3 sequence: CASSLTGGQPQHF. The CDR3 DNA sequence: TGTGCCAGCAGCTTAACAGGGGGACAGCCCCAGCATTTT.

The chain has TRBV5-1 and TRBJ2-1; TRBD2 matches 14 bases. Germline CDR1 is SGHRS and CDR2 is YFSETQ. V dropped 1 base and J dropped 0; count of bases not matched to a gene: 3. CDR3 size: 18 residues. The CDR3 spells CASSLRLAGGLSYNEQFF. Here the CDR3 DNA reads TGCGCCAGCAGCTTGAGACTAGCGGGAGGGCTCTCCTACAATGAGCAGTTCTTC. The whole variable domain, filled in from reference TRBV5-1 and TRBJ2-1, reads KAGVTQTPRYLIKTRGQQVTLSCSPISGHRSVSWYQQTPGQGLQFLFEYFSETQRNKGNFPGRFSGRQFSNSRSEMNVSTLELGDSALYLCASSLRLAGGLSYNEQFFGPGTRLTVL.

The genes are TRBV28 and TRBJ2-5; weak D call: TRBD2 (5 bases). Between the trimmed V and J ends, which lost 3 bases and 4 bases, there was a span of 12 bases. Germline V CDR1 and CDR2: MDHEN, SYDVKM. CDR3 size: 14 residues. Here the CDR3 DNA reads TGTGCCAGCAGTTTTGTCGCGGGTAGAGAGACCCAGTACTTC. Translating gives CASSFVAGRETQYF. The variable domain in full, completed from reference TRBV28 and TRBJ2-5, reads DVKVTQSSRYLVKRTGEKVFLECVQDMDHENMFWYRQDPGLGLRLIYFSYDVKMKEKGDIPEGYSVSREKKERFSLILESASTNQTSMYLCASSFVAGRETQYFGPGTRLLVL.

The chain links TRBV6-5 to TRBJ2-1; 10 nucleotides match TRBD1. In germline, CDR1 is MNHEY, CDR2 SVGAGI. The V and J ends lost 1 base and 7 bases, in that order; junction bases with no gene match: 7. The CDR3 spans 16 residues. CDR3 bases: TGTGCCAGCAGTTACTGGGGGACAGGGGCGCAGAATGAGCAGTTCTTC. This codes for CASSYWGTGAQNEQFF.

The chain carries TRBV7-9 and TRBJ2-7; unclear D gene. The CDR3 totals 14 residues. Germline V gives CDR1 SEHNR, CDR2 FQNEAQ (reference sequence). Trimming removed 1 base from V and 3 bases from J, with 10 bases in between. CDR3 DNA sequence: TGTGCCAGCAGCTTAGATGGAACCAACTACGAGCAGTACGTC. Translated: CASSLDGTNYEQYV.